The present T cell receptor (beta chain) was sequenced within a study of T-cell reconstitution after alpha-beta-depleted transplantation in children. Using unique molecular identifiers, the investigators prepared the TCRbeta library. TCRdb reprocessed the PCR reads with MiXCR, giving one entry per CDR3 protein. Among 120,000 to 150,000 distinct CDR3 sequences listed, around 8.8% were seen once. Trimming stripped 6 bases from V and 2 bases from J, with 15 bases between. The CDR3 runs 15 residues. Looked up from germline, CDR1 is MNHNS and CDR2 is SASEGT. The receptor's source is a female patient between 2 and 15 years old who had a stem cell transplant for congenital amegakaryocytic thrombocytopenia, so the T cells may come from the graft donor. The specimen comprised PBMCs, mostly from graft donor cells, sampled 180 days after TCRalphabeta/CD19-depleted stem cell transplant. The chain recombines TRBV6-1 with TRBJ2-3; possible D gene TRBD2, 5 bases. CDR3 region: CASSRFEGATDTQYF. CDR3 DNA: TGTGCCAGCAGCCGATTTGAGGGAGCCACAGATACGCAGTATTTT.